Listed below are T cell receptor beta chains from one sample, sequenced in a study of blood T cell repertoires in COVID-19. Some clones are missing from TCRdb's copy, which holds only in-frame ones; the method was immunoSEQ multiplex PCR. Of some 58,000 clones listed, 75% to 85% are singletons. Sequencing was carried out using peripheral blood. The receptors shown here come from a human donor in a cohort sampled during active COVID-19. Each CDR3 is given without its conserved first and last residue. A D gene is named only where the DNA matches it firmly.

J	D	V	CDR3
TRBJ2-1	TRBD2	TRBV28	ASKGTSGIFLYNEQF
TRBJ2-7	-	TRBV10-1	ASSESGRSYEQY
TRBJ1-2	TRBD1	TRBV10-3	AISEVGQGAAGYT
TRBJ2-7	-	TRBV27	ASSVKQGRTDEQY
TRBJ2-3	TRBD1	TRBV9	ASSPVLTGASTDTQY
TRBJ1-2	TRBD1	TRBV9	ASSAGTGNYGYT
TRBJ1-1	-	TRBV11-2	ASSLGVQGGTEAF
TRBJ2-4	-	TRBV3-1/TRBV3-2	ASSLSCPMQRKNIQY
TRBJ2-3	-	TRBV11-2	ASSLGEVGTDTQY
TRBJ2-7	TRBD1	TRBV6-2/TRBV6-3	ASSYRGTGLYEQY
TRBJ1-2	TRBD1	TRBV5-4	ASSFTGGVNYGYT
TRBJ2-7	TRBD2	TRBV5-4	ASSSGLAGATYEQY
TRBJ1-2	-	TRBV11-2	ASSLGPAGNYGYT
TRBJ2-7	-	TRBV19	ATAGVSSYEQY
TRBJ1-3	TRBD1	TRBV27	ASSSGTAGNTIY
TRBJ1-2	TRBD1	TRBV14	ASSQATGAGHGYT
TRBJ1-1	-	TRBV3-1/TRBV3-2	ASSQERLQFEAF
TRBJ2-1	-	TRBV6-2/TRBV6-3	ASSYVSVGEPKNEQF
TRBJ2-1	TRBD1	TRBV9	ASSVVGQVPINEQF
TRBJ2-3	-	TRBV20-1	SLPGTQY
TRBJ2-7	-	TRBV19	ASSSGHSYEQY
TRBJ2-5	TRBD2	TRBV5-4	ASSWTSGGAGETQY
TRBJ1-2	-	TRBV18	ASSPGRGFYGYT
TRBJ1-4	-	TRBV19	ASSPQFGVSGEKLF
TRBJ1-4	TRBD1	TRBV5-5	ASSTTQGATALGEKLF
TRBJ1-1	-	TRBV3-1/TRBV3-2	ASSQWDKEAF
TRBJ1-1	-	TRBV28	ASRLGGEAF
TRBJ1-1	TRBD1	TRBV12-5	ASGPGQGYTEAF
TRBJ1-3	-	TRBV28	ASSTGHGAGNTIY
TRBJ1-5	-	TRBV4-1	ASSQTRQGGQPQH
-	-	TRBV11-2	ASSFLTAGEQY
TRBJ2-7	TRBD2	TRBV3-1/TRBV3-2	ASSRGPPGGNSYEQY